This entry features one T cell receptor (beta chain) sequence. The antigen is not known. This sample is part of a study of T cell responses to AZD1222 COVID-19 vaccine. Sequenced by immunoSEQ multiplex PCR; TCRdb stores in-frame clones only, minus some. In the table there are around 45,000 clones, about 90% of which are singletons. Germline V lookup: CDR1 SGHNT, CDR2 YYREEE (reference sequence). The CDR3 length is 13 residues. V trimming: 7 bases; J trimming: 1 base; junction bases outside the gene matches: 4. Whole-study results and caveats: After two AZD1222 doses, spike-specific TCR breadth and depth rose versus day 0. At 160-218 and 743-854, vaccine-associated CD4 TCRs were dominant, and they spanned spike. Donors were chiefly white British, with a greater number of females, and clonal diversity was perhaps underestimated. Close to half of spike-specific TCRs reportedly recognize unmutated variant regions.

V gene TRBV5-4 combines with J gene TRBJ2-7; TRBD1 matches 8 bases. Sample: peripheral blood, taken 28 days after the second AZD1222 dose. The TCR was taken from an adult who received the AZD1222 COVID-19 vaccine. The CDR3 loop is CASSQGASYEQYF. In DNA, the CDR3 is TGTGCCAGCTCTCAGGGGGCATCCTACGAGCAGTACTTC.